Sequencing of this TCR beta chain was carried out in a study of cytomegalovirus exposure and HLA in healthy donors. Study results and limitations: Common viral pathogens (according to a later analysis) appeared linked to several of the most significant clusters. The study designated roughly 150 TCR beta chains cytomegalovirus-associated. Reports credit the classifier with highly specific, highly sensitive diagnosis of cytomegalovirus status.

In regard to this clone: The antigen remains undetermined.

There are 16 residues in the CDR3. V dropped 1 base and J dropped 10; count of bases not matched to a gene: 7. Germline loops: CDR1 SGHVS, CDR2 FQNEAQ. The PCR was carried out with 60 Vbeta primers and 13 Jbeta primers. Assay: immunoSEQ multiplex PCR; the TCRdb copy retains only in-frame clones and omits some. Of approximately 150,000 clones listed, about 80% are singletons. The rearrangement uses TRBV7-8 and TRBJ1-6, with 10 bases lining up with TRBD1. The receptor's source is a man aged 25 to 45 in good health and CMV-seropositive. The sequencing sample was made of PBMCs. In DNA form, the CDR3 reads TGTGCCAGCAGCTTAGTCCCGGGACAGGGGATCTCACCCCTCCACTTT. Its translation is CASSLVPGQGISPLHF. Together with reference TRBV7-8 and TRBJ1-6, the CDR3 gives the full variable domain: GAGVSQSPRYKVAKRGQDVALRCDPISGHVSLFWYQQALGQGPEFLTYFQNEAQLDKSGLPSDRFFAERPEGSVSTLKIQRTQQEDSAVYLCASSLVPGQGISPLHFGNGTRLTVT.